The 20 T cell receptor beta chains below all came from one sample that was sequenced in a study of patients and donors after allogeneic stem cell transplantation. TCRdb reprocessed the RT-PCR reads via MiXCR and lists one record per CDR3 protein. The sample has approximately 140,000 distinct CDR3 sequences; about two fifths are singletons. The sequenced sample was blood, either unsorted or a sorted T cell fraction (not recorded which). The receptor set was obtained from a human donor who was either an allogeneic HSCT recipient or a stem cell or donor lymphocyte infusion donor (not recorded which). It is not recorded whose cells these are; they may come from a transplant donor.

This clonotype appeared a few times. This chain uses TRBV6-2 or TRBV6-3 with TRBJ1-2; D might be TRBD1 (6 bases). V was cut by 2 bases and J by 5 bases, with 15 bases left in between. Germline assignment: CDR1 MNHEY and CDR2 SVGEGT. The CDR3 totals 15 residues. The CDR3 DNA reads TGTGCCAGCAGTTACAACAGGGAGGGAAGATATGGCTACACCTTC. Its translation is CASSYNREGRYGYTF.

This clonotype was counted a few times. This chain joins TRBV20-1 and TRBJ1-6; weak D call: TRBD1 (5 bases). CDR3 length equals 12 residues. From germline, CDR1 is DFQATT and CDR2 SNEGSKA (reference sequence). Trimming stripped 6 bases from V and 7 bases from J, with 10 bases between. Here the CDR3 DNA reads TGCAGTGCCGAACGGGGGAATTCACCCCTCCACTTT. Protein product: CSAERGNSPLHF.

The gene calls are TRBV9 and TRBJ2-1, with TRBD2 matching 11 bases. Germline CDR1 is SGDLS and CDR2 is YYNGEE. CDR3 size: 19 residues. Germline trimming cut 7 bases from V and 0 bases from J; bases unmatched to any gene: 15. The DNA for the CDR3 is TGTGCCAGCGGTCATGGGGCTAGCGGGGGGAAGAGCTCCTACAATGAGCAGTTCTTC. Its translation is CASGHGASGGKSSYNEQFF.

This chain's CDR3 is CASSYIYRVVYGYTF. CDR3 sequence (DNA): TGTGCCAGCAGTTACATCTACAGGGTAGTCTATGGCTACACCTTC. This chain joins TRBV27 and TRBJ1-2; a weak D match, TRBD1 (6 bases). Trimming removed 4 bases from V and 4 bases from J, with 16 bases in between. CDR3 length: 15 amino acids. Germline loops: CDR1 MNHEY, CDR2 SMNVEV (reference sequence).

This chain uses TRBV5-6 with TRBJ1-4, with a weak D call TRBD1 (5 bases). V lost 4 bases, J lost 6 bases, and 10 bases lay in between. The CDR3 covers 13 residues. CDR1 and CDR2 (germline): SGHDT, YYEEEE. The CDR3 protein is CASSARVYEKLFF. The CDR3 nucleotides are TGTGCCAGCAGCGCCAGGGTTTATGAAAAACTGTTTTTT.

This clonotype was detected only a few times. The chain links TRBV5-1 to TRBJ2-1; D is unclear. Trimming took off 4 bases at V and 0 bases at J, with 17 bases between the two ends. The CDR3 length is 17 residues. CDR1 and CDR2 (germline): SGHRS, YFSETQ. CDR3 sequence reads: CASSLPHPAGSYNEQFF. In DNA, the CDR3 is TGCGCCAGCAGCCTCCCCCACCCGGCAGGCTCCTACAATGAGCAGTTCTTC.

V usage is TRBV4-3 and J usage is TRBJ1-6; D remains ambiguous. The germline V and J ends were trimmed by 2 bases and 6 bases, with 11 bases remaining between them. Germline loops: CDR1 LGHNA, CDR2 YSLEER. This CDR3 has 15 amino acids. CDR3 bases: TGCGCCAGCAGCCAACTCCGGACTTCTAATTCACCCCTCCACTTT. It specifies CASSQLRTSNSPLHF.

This clonotype turned up a few times. The chain links TRBV7-2 to TRBJ1-5; the D is unclear. Trimming removed 1 base from V and 0 bases from J, with 4 bases in between. CDR1 is SGHTA, CDR2 FQGNSA, per germline. This CDR3 has 14 amino acids. In DNA form, the CDR3 reads TGTGCCAGCAGCTTAGATGTTAGCAATCAGCCCCAGCATTTT. Amino acid sequence: CASSLDVSNQPQHF.

V usage is TRBV6-5 and J usage is TRBJ1-2; no clear D gene. Germline lookup yields CDR1 MNHEY and CDR2 SVGAGI. Between the trimmed V and J ends, which lost 6 bases and 6 bases, there was a span of 17 bases. CDR3 size: 14 residues. The CDR3 DNA reads TGTGCCAGCAGCCCTCCAAATGGACGGAATGGCTACACCTTC. Translating it yields CASSPPNGRNGYTF.

This clonotype was counted a few times. The rearrangement joins TRBV12-3 or TRBV12-4 to TRBJ1-2; no clear D. CDR3 length: 12 amino acids. Trimming stripped 7 bases from V and 5 bases from J, with 11 bases between. This chain's CDR3 is CASTDVPYGYTF. The CDR3 coding sequence is TGTGCCAGCACCGACGTCCCATATGGCTACACCTTC.

The V and J genes are TRBV13 and TRBJ2-1, with no clear D. V was cut by 5 bases and J by 0 bases, with 8 bases left in between. The CDR3 is 14 amino acids. In germline, CDR1 is PRHDT, CDR2 FYEKMQ (reference sequence). The CDR3 loop is CASSRESSYNEQFF. In DNA form, the CDR3 reads TGTGCCAGCAGCCGCGAAAGCTCCTACAATGAGCAGTTCTTC.

The J gene is TRBJ2-1, the V gene TRBV7-3, with 12 bases lining up with TRBD2. Unmatched junction bases numbered 7, after V lost 1 base and J lost 6 bases. The CDR3 is 17 residues long. Germline V CDR1 and CDR2: SGHTA, FQGTGA. CDR3 DNA sequence: TGTGCCAGCAGCTTAAACCCACTAGCGGGGGGACTCAATGAGCAGTTCTTC. Its translation is CASSLNPLAGGLNEQFF.

This clonotype came up a few times. V and J are TRBV28 and TRBJ2-7; 8 nucleotides agree with TRBD1. V lost 6 bases to trimming and J lost 0 bases; unmatched junction nucleotides: 16. Germline values: CDR1 MDHEN, CDR2 SYDVKM. CDR3 length: 18 residues. The CDR3 nucleotides are TGTGCCAGCAGCCCGGCACCAGGGGGCACTTTTAGCTCCTACGAGCAGTACGTC. As protein: CASSPAPGGTFSSYEQYV.

This chain connects TRBV29-1 to TRBJ1-2; D unresolved. Germline values: CDR1 SQVTM, CDR2 ANQGSEA. The CDR3 extends over 12 amino acids. V lost 6 bases and J lost 1, with 9 bases in between. The CDR3 coding sequence is TGCAGCGTCCTTTTTAATAACTATGGCTACACCTTC. The encoded protein is CSVLFNNYGYTF.

This clonotype was counted many times. V gene TRBV7-8 combines with J gene TRBJ1-1, with D perhaps TRBD1 (6 bases). CDR1 is SGHVS, CDR2 FQNEAQ, per germline. This CDR3 comprises 13 residues. Trimming shortened V by 4 bases and J by 4 bases, and 10 bases separated the two germline ends. CDR3 amino acids: CASSSGGGTEAFF. CDR3 in DNA: TGTGCCAGCAGCTCCGGAGGGGGCACTGAAGCTTTCTTT.

The rearrangement joins TRBV10-3 to TRBJ1-2; D possibly corresponds to TRBD1 (5 bases). This CDR3 comprises 14 residues. The germline V gene has CDR1 ENHRY and CDR2 SYGVKD. V lost 6 bases to trimming and J lost 8 bases, with 19 bases between them. The chain's CDR3 is CAIRDNQGIEGYTF. DNA for the CDR3: TGTGCCATCAGGGATAACCAGGGAATTGAGGGCTACACCTTC.

A note on this clonotype: At one of its ends the junction is not consistent with the germline gene, which may arise from a read error. The gene calls are TRBV7-7 and TRBJ2-7; unclear D gene. Germline lookup yields CDR1 SSHAT and CDR2 FNYEAQ (reference sequence). The CDR3 length is 12 residues. The CDR3 here is CASSLVSNEQYF. Here the CDR3 DNA reads TGTGCTAGCAGCTTAGTGTCGAACGAGCAGTACTTC.

Only a few counts were recorded for this clonotype. This rearrangement joins TRBV4-2 to TRBJ1-1, with a weak D call TRBD1 (5 bases). The germline V gene has CDR1 LGHNA and CDR2 YNFKEQ. Trimming cost V 2 bases and J 3 bases, with 10 bases left between them. The CDR3 is 14 amino acids. For the CDR3, the DNA is TGTGCCAGCAGCCAAACCAGGGAGTACACTGAAGCTTTCTTT. It codes for CASSQTREYTEAFF.

The CDR3 region has the DNA TGCAGCGTAGACAGGGAGGTCACTGAAGCTTTCTTT. As protein: CSVDREVTEAFF. The chain employs TRBV29-1 and TRBJ1-1; 7 bases agree with TRBD1. V lost 6 bases to trimming and J lost 4 bases; unmatched junction nucleotides: 5. The CDR3 has 12 amino acids. The germline gives CDR1 SQVTM, CDR2 ANQGSEA.

This clonotype has more than one count but fewer than ten. The chain recombines TRBV12-3 or TRBV12-4 with TRBJ1-1; D unclear. V was clipped by 5 bases and J by 3 bases, with 16 bases between them. The CDR3 sequence is 15 residues long. CDR3 coding DNA: TGTGCCAGCAGTATCGTCGGCGGGAGGGACACTGAAGCTTTCTTT. Translated, it gives CASSIVGGRDTEAFF.